These T cell receptor beta chains were read from a single sample in a study of T cells after yellow fever vaccination. MiXCR, applied by TCRdb to the 5' RACE reads, yields one record per CDR3 protein. Of about 370,000 distinct CDR3 sequences listed, around a tenth were seen once; the top ten hold roughly 18%. The sample was PBMCs, taken on the day of the first yellow fever vaccination. The origin of the receptors is a man younger than 30 who received the YFV17D yellow fever vaccine. Both conserved end residues are part of each CDR3. Each record gives: CDR3 protein, CDR3 DNA, clone size, J gene, V gene, D gene. The D gene is left open where the match is weak. Clone size appears in some rows only: once, few, many, or a class for an expanded clone.

CDR3: CASSSSHFYPESRGRQSNTEAFF
DNA: TGCGCCAGCAGTTCGTCTCACTTCTACCCAGAGTCACGGGGAAGACAGTCAAACACTGAAGCTTTCTTT
size: .
J: TRBJ1-1
V: TRBV5-1
D: .

CDR3: CASSATASDTEAFF
DNA: TGTGCCAGCAGCGCGACAGCGTCTGACACTGAAGCTTTCTTT
size: few
J: TRBJ1-1
V: TRBV7-2
D: .

CDR3: CASSPTNQSPLHF
DNA: TGTGCCAGCAGCCCAACCAATCAGTCACCCCTCCACTTT
size: many
J: TRBJ1-6
V: TRBV3-1
D: .

CDR3: CASSFQGNEQYF
DNA: TGCGCCAGCAGCTTTCAAGGAAACGAGCAGTACTTC
size: .
J: TRBJ2-7
V: TRBV5-1
D: .

CDR3: CASSSTSGGWNEQFF
DNA: TGTGCCAGCAGCTCGACTAGCGGGGGGTGGAATGAGCAGTTCTTC
size: .
J: TRBJ2-1
V: TRBV5-4
D: TRBD2

CDR3: CASSPRGGQGRNEQYF
DNA: TGTGCCAGCAGCCCGCGGGGTGGGCAGGGTCGGAACGAGCAGTACTTC
size: few
J: TRBJ2-7
V: TRBV3-1
D: .

CDR3: CASSLVSQGSGQPQHF
DNA: TGTGCCAGCAGCTTAGTATCCCAGGGCTCGGGTCAGCCCCAGCATTTT
size: .
J: TRBJ1-5
V: TRBV7-8
D: .

CDR3: CASSTDRGGQETQYF
DNA: TGTGCCAGCAGCACGGACAGGGGGGGACAAGAGACCCAGTACTTC
size: .
J: TRBJ2-5
V: TRBV7-9
D: TRBD1

CDR3: CASSLGTGKRSPLHF
DNA: TGCGCCAGCAGCTTGGGTACAGGGAAAAGGTCACCCCTCCACTTT
size: few
J: TRBJ1-6
V: TRBV5-1
D: .

CDR3: CASKPGFSTDTQYF
DNA: TGTGCCAGCAAGCCGGGATTTAGCACAGATACGCAGTATTTT
size: few
J: TRBJ2-3
V: TRBV3-1
D: .

CDR3: CASSSGQGPYGYTF
DNA: TGCGCCAGCAGCTCCGGACAGGGGCCCTATGGCTACACCTTC
size: many
J: TRBJ1-2
V: TRBV5-1
D: TRBD1

CDR3: CASSYRLAAGGQETQYF
DNA: TGTGCCAGCAGTTACAGACTAGCGGCCGGGGGCCAAGAGACCCAGTACTTC
size: few
J: TRBJ2-5
V: TRBV12-3/TRBV12-4
D: TRBD2

CDR3: CASQPLGATNEKLFF
DNA: TGTGCCAGCCAGCCCCTAGGAGCAACTAATGAAAAACTGTTTTTT
size: few
J: TRBJ1-4
V: TRBV6-1
D: .

CDR3: CASRPGPPSLPNEKLFF
DNA: TGTGCCAGCAGACCGGGACCGCCCAGTTTACCTAATGAAAAACTGTTTTTT
size: .
J: TRBJ1-4
V: TRBV2
D: .

CDR3: CASRRELVIYEQYF
DNA: TGCGCCAGCAGGAGGGAGCTAGTTATCTACGAGCAGTACTTC
size: few
J: TRBJ2-7
V: TRBV5-1
D: .

CDR3: CASSLPSPPQRGEKLFF
DNA: TGTGCCAGCAGCCTTCCTAGCCCCCCCCAGCGGGGCGAAAAACTGTTTTTT
size: .
J: TRBJ1-4
V: TRBV6-1
D: .

CDR3: CSVGLAGGQETQYF
DNA: TGCAGCGTAGGACTAGCGGGGGGGCAAGAGACCCAGTACTTC
size: many
J: TRBJ2-5
V: TRBV29-1
D: TRBD2

CDR3: CASSRGPETDTQYF
DNA: TGTGCCAGCAGCCGGGGGCCAGAAACAGATACGCAGTATTTT
size: .
J: TRBJ2-3
V: TRBV5-4
D: .

CDR3: CASSLALVRNTEAFF
DNA: TGTGCCAGCAGCTTAGCGCTAGTTAGGAACACTGAAGCTTTCTTT
size: .
J: TRBJ1-1
V: TRBV7-9
D: .

CDR3: CASSLAVQGAMNTEAFF
DNA: TGCGCCAGCAGCTTGGCCGTTCAGGGGGCAATGAACACTGAAGCTTTCTTT
size: many
J: TRBJ1-1
V: TRBV5-1
D: TRBD1

CDR3: CASSLEVFSYNEQFF
DNA: TGTGCCAGCAGCTTAGAGGTTTTCTCCTACAATGAGCAGTTCTTC
size: many
J: TRBJ2-1
V: TRBV7-2
D: .

CDR3: CASSLNLAGRVYNEQFF
DNA: TGCGCCAGCAGCTTGAACTTAGCGGGGAGAGTCTACAATGAGCAGTTCTTC
size: .
J: TRBJ2-1
V: TRBV5-1
D: TRBD2

CDR3: CASSYGGLTEKYF
DNA: TGTGCCAGCAGCTACGGGGGACTAACCGAAAAGTATTTT
size: few
J: TRBJ2-3
V: TRBV6-2/TRBV6-3
D: TRBD2

CDR3: CASSPPGKGYSGANVLTF
DNA: TGCGCCAGCAGCCCCCCGGGCAAGGGATACTCTGGGGCCAACGTCCTGACTTTC
size: .
J: TRBJ2-6
V: TRBV4-1
D: .

CDR3: CASSQEDGLNIQYF
DNA: TGTGCCAGCAGCCAAGAGGACGGGTTAAACATTCAGTACTTC
size: .
J: TRBJ2-4
V: TRBV4-2
D: .

CDR3: CASNLQGDSPLHF
DNA: TGTGCCAGTAATTTACAGGGGGATTCACCCCTCCACTTT
size: .
J: TRBJ1-6
V: TRBV19
D: TRBD1

CDR3: CSATRDAYEQYF
DNA: TGCAGTGCTACTAGGGACGCGTACGAGCAGTACTTC
size: .
J: TRBJ2-7
V: TRBV20-1
D: .

CDR3: CASSWIEGFNEQFF
DNA: TGCGCCAGCAGCTGGATAGAGGGGTTCAATGAGCAGTTCTTC
size: many
J: TRBJ2-1
V: TRBV5-1
D: .

CDR3: CASSFSYGGTDTQYF
DNA: TGTGCCAGCAGCTTTTCCTACGGCGGGACAGATACGCAGTATTTT
size: .
J: TRBJ2-3
V: TRBV7-9
D: .

CDR3: CASSQDMGRDYGYTF
DNA: TGCGCCAGCAGCCAAGATATGGGACGGGACTATGGCTACACCTTC
size: few
J: TRBJ1-2
V: TRBV4-3
D: .

CDR3: CASSSSGTSDFEPQHF
DNA: TGTGCCAGCAGCTCCAGCGGGACATCCGACTTCGAGCCCCAGCATTTT
size: few
J: TRBJ1-5
V: TRBV6-1
D: .

CDR3: CASSLMGQGHYGYTF
DNA: TGTGCCAGCAGCTTAATGGGACAGGGGCATTACGGCTACACCTTC
size: few
J: TRBJ1-2
V: TRBV7-8
D: TRBD1

CDR3: CASSQDQIRRDNGYTF
DNA: TGCGCCAGCAGCCAAGATCAAATTCGCAGGGACAATGGCTACACCTTC
size: few
J: TRBJ1-2
V: TRBV4-3
D: .

CDR3: CASSEGTSGVHNEQFF
DNA: TGTGCCAGCAGCGAGGGGACTAGCGGGGTCCACAATGAGCAGTTCTTC
size: many
J: TRBJ2-1
V: TRBV9
D: TRBD2

CDR3: CASSPLNTEAFF
DNA: TGTGCCAGCAGCCCGCTGAACACTGAAGCTTTCTTT
size: many
J: TRBJ1-1
V: TRBV5-4
D: .

CDR3: CASSFIQLQRSQFF
DNA: TGTGCCAGCAGCTTCATTCAGCTCCAGCGTTCGCAGTTCTTC
size: few
J: TRBJ2-1
V: TRBV7-2
D: .

CDR3: CASILGLSGANVLTF
DNA: TGCGCCAGCATCTTAGGCCTCTCTGGGGCCAACGTCCTGACTTTC
size: few
J: TRBJ2-6
V: TRBV10-2
D: .

CDR3: CAIRGTGYNEQFF
DNA: TGTGCCATCAGGGGGACAGGCTACAATGAGCAGTTCTTC
size: .
J: TRBJ2-1
V: TRBV10-3
D: TRBD1

CDR3: CASSPATGNTIYF
DNA: TGTGCCAGCTCACCCGCTACGGGAAACACCATATATTTT
size: .
J: TRBJ1-3
V: TRBV18
D: .

CDR3: CATSGWGYDYGYTF
DNA: TGTGCCACCAGTGGATGGGGGTATGACTATGGCTACACCTTC
size: many
J: TRBJ1-2
V: TRBV24-1
D: .

CDR3: CASTGDGLIFEQYF
DNA: TGTGCCAGCACCGGAGATGGACTAATCTTCGAGCAGTACTTC
size: few
J: TRBJ2-7
V: TRBV6-1
D: .

CDR3: CASSLQTPGQGYFGTIYF
DNA: TGCGCCAGCAGCCTCCAAACACCGGGACAGGGTTATTTTGGCACCATATATTTT
size: few
J: TRBJ1-3
V: TRBV4-1
D: TRBD1

CDR3: CAWSTAGYNEQFF
DNA: TGTGCCTGGAGTACGGCAGGGTACAATGAGCAGTTCTTC
size: few
J: TRBJ2-1
V: TRBV30
D: .

CDR3: CASSNAGSYNSPLHF
DNA: TGTGCCAGCAGCAATGCGGGGTCCTATAATTCACCCCTCCACTTT
size: few
J: TRBJ1-6
V: TRBV21-1
D: .

CDR3: CASSYGAGGINEQFF
DNA: TGTGCCAGCAGTTACGGGGCGGGGGGTATCAATGAGCAGTTCTTC
size: .
J: TRBJ2-1
V: TRBV6-2/TRBV6-3
D: TRBD2

CDR3: CASSALSANVLTF
DNA: TGTGCCAGCAGCGCACTCTCGGCCAACGTCCTGACTTTC
size: few
J: TRBJ2-6
V: TRBV9
D: .

CDR3: CASSWRTSGTYNEQFF
DNA: TGTGCCAGCAGCTGGAGGACTAGCGGGACTTACAATGAGCAGTTCTTC
size: .
J: TRBJ2-1
V: TRBV7-2
D: TRBD2

CDR3: CSAWGRGYNEQFF
DNA: TGCAGCGCCTGGGGGAGGGGGTACAATGAGCAGTTCTTC
size: .
J: TRBJ2-1
V: TRBV29-1
D: .

CDR3: CASSIGWSSEQFF
DNA: TGTGCCAGTAGTATAGGATGGAGTTCGGAGCAGTTCTTC
size: few
J: TRBJ2-1
V: TRBV19
D: .

CDR3: CASSVLGGNTIYF
DNA: TGTGCCAGCAGTGTTCTCGGAGGAAACACCATATATTTT
size: few
J: TRBJ1-3
V: TRBV25-1
D: .

CDR3: CASSSGLHYNEQFF
DNA: TGTGCCAGCAGCTCCGGACTTCATTACAATGAGCAGTTCTTC
size: few
J: TRBJ2-1
V: TRBV7-2
D: .

CDR3: CASSPGLAGDYNEQFF
DNA: TGCGCCAGCAGCCCGGGACTAGCGGGAGACTACAATGAGCAGTTCTTC
size: .
J: TRBJ2-1
V: TRBV4-3
D: TRBD2

CDR3: CASSDRQGESTDTQYF
DNA: TGTGCCAGCAGCGACAGACAGGGGGAGAGCACAGATACGCAGTATTTT
size: many
J: TRBJ2-3
V: TRBV13
D: TRBD1

CDR3: CASSSTELETGVQWGELFF
DNA: TGTGCCAGCAGCTCCACGGAGTTGGAGACAGGCGTGCAGTGGGGGGAGCTGTTTTTT
size: many
J: TRBJ2-2
V: TRBV11-1
D: .

CDR3: CASSFRNEKLFF
DNA: TGTGCCAGCAGCTTCAGGAATGAAAAACTGTTTTTT
size: few
J: TRBJ1-4
V: TRBV5-5
D: .

CDR3: CASSLWTAYQETQYF
DNA: TGTGCCAGCAGTTTATGGACAGCGTACCAAGAGACCCAGTACTTC
size: .
J: TRBJ2-5
V: TRBV12-3/TRBV12-4
D: .

CDR3: CASSSAGQGAYEQYF
DNA: TGTGCCAGCAGCTCAGCGGGACAGGGGGCCTACGAGCAGTACTTC
size: few
J: TRBJ2-7
V: TRBV7-8
D: TRBD1

CDR3: CASSRVEREQYF
DNA: TGTGCCAGTTCCCGGGTGGAAAGGGAGCAGTACTTC
size: few
J: TRBJ2-7
V: TRBV6-6
D: .